The next 28 T cell receptor beta chains were all read from a single sample in a study of cytomegalovirus exposure and HLA in healthy donors. The PCR made use of 60 Vbeta and 13 Jbeta primers. Some clones are missing from TCRdb's copy, which holds only in-frame ones; the method was immunoSEQ multiplex PCR. The profile shows about 120,000 clones, over 9.5% of them singletons. Sequenced material: PBMCs. The receptors were gathered from a woman younger than 35 in good health and CMV-seropositive.

The V call is TRBV27, the J call TRBJ1-3; D not certain. Germline CDR1 is MNHEY and CDR2 is SMNVEV (reference sequence). The CDR3 length is 13 residues. Trimming removed 11 bases at V and 0 bases at J, with 11 bases between. CDR3 in amino acids: CASSDFSGNTIYF. The CDR3 DNA is TGTGCCTCTTCGGACTTCTCTGGAAACACCATATATTTT.

This clone came up a few times. The chain joins TRBV7-3 to TRBJ2-4; 8 bases map to TRBD2. V lost 4 bases, J lost 8 bases, and 4 bases stayed unmatched. The CDR3 covers 13 residues. Germline CDR1 is SGHTA and CDR2 is FQGTGA. In DNA form, the CDR3 reads TGTGCCAGCAGCTCGGGAGGGCCGGACATTCAGTACTTC. Protein sequence: CASSSGGPDIQYF.

V is TRBV7-2 and J is TRBJ1-3; no firm D call. The germline CDR1 and CDR2 sequences are SGHTA and FQGNSA. The CDR3 runs to 15 residues. V dropped 3 bases and J dropped 3 bases, with 12 bases sitting between them. The chain's CDR3 is CASSFVTGIGNTIYF. The CDR3 DNA sequence: TGTGCCAGCAGCTTCGTGACGGGGATTGGAAACACCATATATTTT.

The rearrangement joins TRBV7-2 to TRBJ1-2; D is undetermined. The V gene's germline CDR1 is SGHTA and CDR2 FQGNSA. The CDR3 sequence is 12 residues long. V was cut by 5 bases and J by 1 base, with 5 bases left in between. CDR3 sequence: CASSRINYGYTF. In DNA, the CDR3 is TGTGCCAGCAGCCGTATTAACTATGGCTACACCTTC.

On this clone itself: A junction end diverges from the germline sequence, so it may reflect a read error. The genes are TRBV7-7 and TRBJ1-1; D remains unclear. Germline CDR1 and CDR2: SSHAT and FNYEAQ (reference sequence). CDR3 length: 13 amino acids. The CDR3 DNA reads TGTGCTAGCAGCCAGACACCAGGAACTGAAGCTTTCTTT. It specifies CASSQTPGTEAFF. Full variable domain (remainder filled in from reference TRBV7-7 and TRBJ1-1): GAGVSQSPRYKVTKRGQDVTLRCDPISSHATLYWYQQALGQGPEFLTYFNYEAQPDKSGLPSDRFSAERPEGSISTLTIQRTEQRDSAMYRCASSQTPGTEAFFGQGTRLTVV.

The CDR3: CASSLQAGGYEQYF. The CDR3 DNA sequence: TGTGCCAGCAGCTTACAGGCGGGGGGCTACGAGCAGTACTTC. V usage is TRBV7-9 and J usage is TRBJ2-7; 8 bases agree with TRBD2. The junction had 3 bases not matched to a gene; V was cut back by 2 bases and J by 3 bases. Germline lookup yields CDR1 SEHNR and CDR2 FQNEAQ (reference sequence). The CDR3 consists of 14 residues.

This clone was picked up a small number of times. This chain links TRBV6-6 with TRBJ1-5; tentative D call: TRBD1 (5 bases). The V and J ends lost 10 bases and 0 bases respectively, with 10 bases between them. The germline gives CDR1 MNHNY, CDR2 SVGAGI (reference sequence). The CDR3 has 13 amino acids. CDR3 DNA sequence: TGTGCCACGACAGAGAATAGCAATCAGCCCCAGCATTTT. This encodes CATTENSNQPQHF.

The chain carries TRBV4-1 and TRBJ2-5, with TRBD2 matching 13 bases. The trim removed 1 base at V and 5 bases at J, leaving 4 bases unmatched. From germline, CDR1 is MGHRA and CDR2 YSYEKL. CDR3 length equals 16 residues. This CDR3 is CASSQGTSGRGETQYF. The CDR3, as DNA: TGCGCCAGCAGCCAAGGGACTAGCGGGAGAGGTGAGACCCAGTACTTC.

This clone was seen a few times. The V and J genes are TRBV4-1 and TRBJ1-5; possible D gene TRBD1, 5 bases. The germline gives CDR1 MGHRA, CDR2 YSYEKL. This CDR3 spans 15 amino acids. Deletions cut 4 bases from V and 1 base from J, with 11 bases between. The CDR3 DNA reads TGCGCCAGCAGCCCCCGGACACAGAGCAATCAGCCCCAGCATTTT. It encodes CASSPRTQSNQPQHF.

This chain links TRBV28 with TRBJ1-2; TRBD1 is a possible D gene (5 bases). The germline V gene encodes CDR1 MDHEN and CDR2 SYDVKM. This CDR3 contains 13 residues. Trimming took 3 bases from V and 8 from J, leaving 13 bases between them. This CDR3 reads CASSFAGGRGYTF. In DNA form, the CDR3 reads TGTGCCAGCAGTTTCGCCGGGGGTCGGGGCTACACCTTC.

The V call is TRBV6-5, the J call TRBJ1-4, with 7 bases lining up with TRBD1. Germline-derived CDR1 and CDR2 are MNHEY and SVGAGI. V was pared by 5 bases and J by 2 bases, with 5 bases of the junction left unmatched. This CDR3 comprises 15 residues. DNA of the CDR3: TGTGCCAGCAGTCGAGGGGGCTACACTAATGAAAAACTGTTTTTT. This gives the protein CASSRGGYTNEKLFF.

This clone was counted only a few times. This rearrangement joins TRBV5-6 to TRBJ1-1, with unresolved D. V was cut by 1 base and J by 8 bases, with 9 bases left in between. There are 12 residues in the CDR3. Germline loops: CDR1 SGHDT, CDR2 YYEEEE. In DNA, the CDR3 is TGTGCCAGCAGCTTGTTTTCCGGGGAAGCTTTCTTT. As protein: CASSLFSGEAFF.

With regard to this clone: The sample carries other DNA sequences with the same CDR3. The CDR3 DNA reads TGTGCCTGGAGTGTGGGCGGGAGCACAGATACGCAGTATTTT. Translating gives CAWSVGGSTDTQYF. V is TRBV30 and J is TRBJ2-3, with a tentative D call TRBD2 (5 bases). This CDR3 has 14 residues. Germline V gene data show CDR1 as GTSNPN and CDR2 as SVGIG (reference sequence). Trimming removed 0 bases at V and 0 bases at J, with 7 bases between. The whole variable domain, remainder taken from reference TRBV30 and TRBJ2-3, is SQTIHQWPATLVQPVGSPLSLECTVEGTSNPNLYWYRQAAGRGLQLLFYSVGIGQISSEVPQNLSASRPQDRQFILSSKKLLLSDSGFYLCAWSVGGSTDTQYFGPGTRLTVL.

The gene calls are TRBV5-6 and TRBJ2-7, with 8 nucleotides matching TRBD1. Germline CDR1 reads SGHDT; CDR2 reads YYEEEE. The CDR3 runs 15 residues. With 3 bases clipped from V and 0 bases from J, the junction kept 5 bases outside the gene matches. CDR3 bases: TGTGCCAGCAGCTGGAGGGACAGGTTCTCCTACGAGCAGTACTTC. Translating it yields CASSWRDRFSYEQYF.

The V and J genes are TRBV5-1 and TRBJ2-7; 9 nucleotides agree with TRBD1. The CDR3 sequence is 17 residues long. J was trimmed by 6 bases and V by 4 bases; bases with no gene match: 17. Looked up from germline, CDR1 is SGHRS and CDR2 is YFSETQ. CDR3 in amino acids: CASSPGPTGTGLGEQYF. For the CDR3, the DNA is TGCGCCAGCAGCCCAGGACCCACCGGGACAGGGTTAGGCGAGCAGTACTTC.

V usage is TRBV5-8 and J usage is TRBJ2-2, with 8 bases that match TRBD1. Germline CDR1 reads SGHTS; CDR2 reads YDEGEE. The CDR3 sequence is 16 residues long. Trimming at V came to 4 bases and at J to 2 bases, leaving 7 bases not matched to a gene. The CDR3 nucleotides read TGTGCCAGCAGCGCCAGAGACAGGGGAAACACCGGGGAGCTGTTTTTT. Translating it yields CASSARDRGNTGELFF.

This clone was counted between two and nine times. J is TRBJ1-2 and V is TRBV21-1. TRBV21-1 is flagged as a pseudogene. The CDR3 loop spans 13 amino acids. In nucleotides, the CDR3 is TGTGCCAGCATTACTGCCTTTGGCTATGGCTACACCTTC. This translates into CASITAFGYGYTF.

There are a few counts of this clone. The chain couples TRBV25-1 to TRBJ2-2, with 8 bases aligning to TRBD1. V shed 7 bases, J shed 4 bases, and the junction held 2 bases outside the gene matches. Germline assignment: CDR1 MGHDK and CDR2 SYGVNS. CDR3 length: 13 amino acids. The CDR3 sequence is CASNRGITGELFF. Written as DNA, the CDR3 is TGTGCCAGCAACAGGGGGATCACCGGGGAGCTGTTTTTT.

This clone was counted at least ten times. V is TRBV4-2 and J is TRBJ1-4; TRBD1 agrees at 8 bases. The V and J ends lost 5 bases and 3 bases, in that order; junction bases with no gene match: 5. Germline V CDR1 and CDR2: LGHNA, YNFKEQ. The CDR3 runs to 15 residues. The CDR3 reads CASSASGQANEKLFF. The DNA of the CDR3 is TGTGCCAGCAGCGCTTCGGGACAGGCTAATGAAAAACTGTTTTTT.

This clone has only a few counts. The V call is TRBV29-1, the J call TRBJ1-1, with D unresolved. V was clipped by 3 bases and J by 1 base, with 9 bases between them. CDR3 length: 13 residues. Germline CDR1 is SQVTM and CDR2 is ANQGSEA. The CDR3 sequence: CSVEGRQNTEAFF. The DNA for the CDR3 is TGCAGCGTTGAGGGGAGGCAGAACACTGAAGCTTTCTTT. The variable domain in full, completed from reference TRBV29-1 and TRBJ1-1, reads SAVISQKPSRDICQRGTSLTIQCQVDSQVTMMFWYRQQPGQSLTLIATANQGSEATYESGFVIDKFPISRPNLTFSTLTVSNMSPEDSSIYLCSVEGRQNTEAFFGQGTRLTVV.

This clone was seen more than once but under ten times. The rearrangement joins TRBV7-2 to TRBJ2-1, with a weak D call TRBD2 (6 bases). Germline V CDR1 and CDR2: SGHTA, FQGNSA. The CDR3 has 14 residues. V lost 3 bases and J 0 bases, leaving 6 bases between the germline ends. CDR3 coding DNA: TGTGCCAGCAGCTTGGGGGGCTCCTACAATGAGCAGTTCTTC. Amino acid sequence: CASSLGGSYNEQFF.

V is TRBV2 and J is TRBJ2-3; 13 bases are a match to TRBD2. The CDR3 runs to 15 residues. Germline V gene data show CDR1 as SNHLY and CDR2 as FYNNEI. V gave up 5 bases and J gave up 8 bases; unmatched junction bases: 7. This CDR3 reads CASSWTSGSRVTQYF. The CDR3 DNA reads as TGTGCCAGCAGTTGGACTAGCGGGAGTAGGGTTACGCAGTATTTT.

The V call is TRBV19, the J call TRBJ2-7; 15 bases match TRBD2. The CDR3 has 17 amino acids. V was clipped by 5 bases and J by 3 bases; unmatched bases: 8. Germline V lookup: CDR1 LNHDA, CDR2 SQIVND (reference sequence). This CDR3 reads CASSGWTSGRAVYEQYF. In nucleotides, the CDR3 is TGTGCCAGTAGTGGATGGACTAGCGGGAGGGCCGTCTACGAGCAGTACTTC.

This clone came up a few times. The rearrangement joins TRBV6-5 to TRBJ2-7; D is ambiguous. V was clipped by 4 bases and J by 6 bases, with 4 bases between them. The CDR3 runs 10 residues. Germline V lookup: CDR1 MNHEY, CDR2 SVGAGI. The chain's CDR3 is CASSSIEQYF. The CDR3 coding sequence is TGTGCCAGCAGTTCAATCGAGCAGTACTTC.

This clone was picked up a small number of times. The V call is TRBV19, the J call TRBJ2-2; TRBD2 aligns across 12 bases. Trimming cost V 6 bases and J 7 bases; bases outside gene matches: 6. The CDR3 totals 15 residues. The germline V gene has CDR1 LNHDA and CDR2 SQIVND (reference sequence). The DNA of the CDR3 is TGTGCCAGTAGACAGACTAGCGGGAGTTTCGGGGAGCTGTTTTTT. It encodes CASRQTSGSFGELFF.

This clone came up a few times. The chain is built from TRBV7-9 and TRBJ2-1, with TRBD1 matching 7 bases. J gave up 5 bases and V 3 bases, and 7 bases lay outside the gene matches. Germline CDR1 reads SEHNR; CDR2 reads FQNEAQ (reference sequence). CDR3 length: 15 residues. The CDR3, as DNA: TGTGCCAGCAGCTTCACAGGGGAAGGTGACAATGAGCAGTTCTTC. Translation gives CASSFTGEGDNEQFF.

V and J are TRBV25-1 and TRBJ2-5; D might be TRBD1 (5 bases). From germline, CDR1 is MGHDK and CDR2 SYGVNS. This CDR3 comprises 15 residues. The V end lost 0 bases, the J end lost 3 bases, and 11 bases lay between the germline ends. The CDR3 region has the DNA TGTGCCAGCAGTGAATATAAGGGCAGGGAAGAGACCCAGTACTTC. It encodes CASSEYKGREETQYF.

The rearrangement uses TRBV28 and TRBJ2-7; D is perhaps TRBD2 (6 bases). The CDR3 loop spans 14 amino acids. Trimming stripped 7 bases from V and 5 bases from J, with 18 bases between. Germline CDR1 MDHEN, CDR2 SYDVKM. CDR3 protein: CASIAAGSYDEQYF. CDR3 nucleotide sequence: TGTGCCAGCATAGCGGCGGGATCGTATGACGAGCAGTACTTC.